This note documents a single TCR beta chain sequence. The antigen remains unidentified. 60 Vbeta and 13 Jbeta primers were used in PCR. The protocol was immunoSEQ multiplex PCR, while the TCRdb copy is restricted to in-frame clones and leaves out a portion. Of some 160,000 clones listed, 72% were seen once; the top ten hold roughly 2.1%. The data originate from a study of cytomegalovirus exposure and HLA in healthy donors. Overall study findings and caveats: Most subjects had HLA-A and HLA-B alleles reportedly predicted accurately by TCR beta sequences. The later analysis indicated that the majority of CMV-associated TCR beta chains appeared HLA-restricted. TCR association rates varied by HLA locus in a later analysis, with DRB1 highest and HLA-C lowest.

The sample comprised PBMCs. The TCR sequence derives from a man between 40 and 49 years old in good health and CMV-seronegative.

The CDR3 coding sequence is TGTGCCAGCAGCTCCCAAAGCGCCAATCTATACACCATATATTTT. Translation gives CASSSQSANLYTIYF. V and J are TRBV5-6 and TRBJ1-3; D is unresolved. Trimming removed 3 bases at V and 8 bases at J, with 18 bases between. The CDR3 spans 15 residues. Germline-derived CDR1 and CDR2 are SGHDT and YYEEEE.